Shown below are 26 T cell receptor delta chains from a single sample sequenced in a study of γδ T cells in repeated Plasmodium falciparum infection (TCRdb year 2021). For bulk TCR repertoire analysis, Vgamma9/Vdelta2+ and Vdelta2-negative gammadelta T cell populations were flow-sorted out of peripheral blood mononuclear cells. Library method: multiplex PCR. The sequencer listed for this sample is Illumina MiSeq. The public reads were reprocessed by TCRdb using CATT, and rows of matching DNA were later combined. The sample table records 50,000 or so delta-chain clones; 1.6% of these occur just once. The ten largest clonotypes hold over 7.5% of the sample. Sequencing was carried out using gamma-delta T cells from blood. The receptors stem from a pool of human donors (malaria-infected and uninfected, not separated).

Notes on this clone: The mismatch at residue 15 between this DNA's translation and the TCRdb protein of a much larger clone likely reflects a read error; the protein shown is translated from the DNA. The V and J genes are TRDV1 and TRDJ1, with TRDD3 matching over 8 bases. Germline CDR1 and CDR2: TSWWSYY and QGS. The CDR3 length is 19 residues. The CDR3 reads CALGEHYVSGDIDTEKLIF. The CDR3 DNA reads TGTGCTCTTGGGGAACATTACGTCTCGGGGGATATTGATACCGAAAAACTCATCTTT.

In this sample, this clone turned up a few times. The protein held in TCRdb is that of a much larger clone and does not match this DNA's translation at residue 18, likely because of a read error; the protein shown is translated from the DNA. For the V gene the call is TRDV1; the J gene has no call; the table's D gene call, TRDD3, was not cross checked with the DNA. The CDR3 sequence is 19 residues long. Germline assignment: CDR1 TSWWSYY and CDR2 QGS. The CDR3 protein is CALGERPGSAHHVTDKLTF. The DNA of the CDR3 is TGTGCTCTTGGGGAACGGCCTGGGTCGGCCCACCATGTAACCGATAAACTCACCTTT.

As regards this clone: TCRdb has a much larger clone's protein, which differs at residue 6 from the translation of this DNA, likely because of a read error; what is shown is the protein translated from the DNA. This chain connects TRDV1 to TRDJ1, with D possibly being TRDD2 (5 bases). CDR3 length equals 27 residues. Between the trimmed V and J ends, which lost 1 base and 0 bases, there was a span of 45 bases. Germline V gene lookup returns CDR1 TSWWSYY and CDR2 QGS. For the CDR3, the DNA is TGTGCTCTTGGGGAACCGCATAATCCTTCTTACTTGGGACTGCCAGCATTCCAGCACATCAACACCGATAAACTCATCTTT. Translation: CALGEPHNPSYLGLPAFQHINTDKLIF.

This clone turned up a few times. A read error likely explains this, since a far larger clone differs by one base. In the same sample, other DNA sequences code for this CDR3. CDR3 region: CALGVFLRGIRKYTDKLIF. In DNA form, the CDR3 reads TGTGCTCTTGGGGTTTTCCTACGAGGGATACGCAAGTACACCGACAAACTCATCTTT. The chain combines TRDV1 with TRDJ1; tentative D call: TRDD3 (8 bases). The J gene, absent from TCRdb, was called here by matching the DNA to germline. Germline V gene lookup returns CDR1 TSWWSYY and CDR2 QGS. The CDR3 has 19 amino acids.

This clone was detected many times. Other DNA sequences from this sample encode an identical CDR3 as well. The rearrangement uses TRDV3 and TRDJ1, with 9 bases identical to TRDD3. CDR1 and CDR2 (germline): TVYSNPD, GDNSRS (reference sequence). The junction had 15 bases not matched to a gene; V was cut back by 1 base and J by 0 bases. CDR3 size: 18 residues. The CDR3 DNA follows: TGTGCCTTTATAGGCGACACTGGGGGACCCCTGTACACCGATAAACTCATCTTT. Amino acid sequence: CAFIGDTGGPLYTDKLIF.

This clone has at least ten counts. The chain carries TRDV1 and TRDJ1, with D possibly matching TRDD2 (8 bases). V lost 3 bases and J lost 2, with 34 bases in between. CDR3 length equals 22 residues. Germline V gives CDR1 TSWWSYY, CDR2 QGS. For the CDR3, the DNA is TGTGCTCTTGGGGAGAACTTCCTACAGGCCGGATTACTGGGGTTTCGGACCGATAAACTCATCTTT. Its translation is CALGENFLQAGLLGFRTDKLIF.

This clone was seen at least ten times. The chain is built from TRDV2 and TRDJ1; 8 nucleotides align to TRDD3. TCRdb gives no J gene; it was assigned here by matching the DNA to germline. The CDR3 runs to 17 residues. With V trimmed by 3 bases and J by 1 base, 12 bases remained unmatched. Germline lookup yields CDR1 GEAIGNYY and CDR2 EKD. CDR3 loop: CACDPLSLGDPTDKLIF. In DNA form, the CDR3 reads TGTGCCTGTGACCCACTCTCCCTGGGGGACCCCACCGATAAACTCATCTTT.

This clone is medium-sized in the sample. Within the sample, other DNA sequences also encode this same CDR3. The gene calls are TRDV1 and TRDJ1; 9 bases are a match to TRDD3. V was clipped by 1 base and J by 0 bases; unmatched bases: 18. This CDR3 contains 21 residues. Germline V CDR1 and CDR2: TSWWSYY, QGS. CDR3 amino acids: CALGEPEPRVLGEFYTDKLIF. The CDR3 DNA follows: TGTGCTCTTGGGGAACCGGAACCCCGCGTACTGGGGGAATTTTACACCGATAAACTCATCTTT.

This clone was observed a handful of times. The mismatch at residue 7 between this DNA's translation and the TCRdb protein of a much larger clone likely reflects a read error; the protein shown is translated from the DNA. The rearrangement uses TRDV1 and TRDJ1, with a weak D call TRDD1 (6 bases). TCRdb gives no J gene; it was assigned here by matching the DNA to germline. The CDR3 spans 28 residues. Germline CDR1 is TSWWSYY and CDR2 is QGS. Trimming left V 0 bases short and J 0 bases short, with 47 bases between. CDR3 protein: CALGELSFPPLATKKYLRVLAYTDKLIF. CDR3 DNA: TGTGCTCTTGGGGAACTTTCGTTTCCCCCTCTGGCTACTAAGAAATATTTACGGGTCCTTGCTTACACCGATAAACTCATCTTT.

Worth noting for this clone: Translating this DNA gives a protein that differs at residue 10 from the TCRdb one, which belongs to a much larger clone; a read error is likely, and the protein shown is this translation. V is TRDV1 and J is TRDJ1, with 8 bases that match TRDD3. TCRdb supplies no J gene; here it was assigned by aligning the nucleotide sequence to germline. In germline, CDR1 is TSWWSYY, CDR2 QGS. This CDR3 contains 17 residues. The junction had 10 bases not matched to a gene; V was cut back by 3 bases and J by 1 base. CDR3: CALGDDHWGVLTDKLIF. Written as DNA, the CDR3 is TGTGCTCTTGGGGACGACCACTGGGGGGTACTCACCGATAAACTCATCTTT.

This clone was detected a few times. A read error is the likely source, as a far larger clone sits one nucleotide away. The sample holds other DNA sequences that translate to the same CDR3. The chain employs TRDV2 and TRDJ1; TRDD3 aligns across 11 bases. Because TCRdb records no J gene, it was assigned here through a match of the DNA to germline. Per germline, CDR1 GEAIGNYY and CDR2 EKD. After removal of 0 bases from V and 7 bases from J, the junction contained 30 bases not matched to a gene. CDR3 length equals 23 residues. Here the CDR3 reads CACDTAPARGVGDTTYLPGKLIF. The CDR3 coding sequence is TGTGCCTGTGACACCGCCCCGGCACGTGGAGTGGGGGATACGACCTACCTACCCGGTAAACTCATCTTT.

This clone was recorded a few times. A read error likely explains this, since a far larger clone differs by one base. Distinct nucleotide sequences in the sample also encode this CDR3. V gene TRDV1 combines with J gene TRDJ1, with D possibly TRDD3 on 6 matching bases. This CDR3 has 17 amino acids. Trimming stripped 3 bases from V and 1 base from J, with 18 bases between. In germline, CDR1 is TSWWSYY, CDR2 QGS. DNA of the CDR3: TGTGCTCTTGGGGAGCCCCTGGAGGGGATTTCCACCGATAAACTCATCTTT. Amino acid sequence: CALGEPLEGISTDKLIF.

This clone was seen a few times. TCRdb's entry gives the protein of a much larger clone, which mismatches this DNA's translation at residue 14, likely from a read error; the protein reported here is translated from the DNA. This chain's CDR3 is CALGEGAGARRGYADKLIF. For the CDR3, the DNA is TGTGCTCTTGGGGAAGGCGCTGGGGCCCGGAGAGGGTACGCCGATAAACTCATCTTT. This chain uses TRDV1 with TRDJ1, with D possibly matching TRDD3 (6 bases). Trimming left V 2 bases short and J 3 bases short, with 25 bases between. This CDR3 has 19 residues. In germline, CDR1 is TSWWSYY, CDR2 QGS.

In its sample, this clone was seen a few times. Translating this DNA gives a protein that differs at residue 7 from the TCRdb one, which belongs to a much larger clone; a read error is likely, and the protein shown is this translation. V and J are TRDV1 and TRDJ1, with TRDD2 as a possible D gene (5 bases). CDR1 is TSWWSYY and CDR2 is QGS in the germline V gene. There are 16 residues in the CDR3. Trimming removed 2 bases from V and 3 bases from J, with 16 bases in between. For the CDR3, the DNA is TGTGCTCTTGGGGAAAGGCCCTTCTCGAGGTCCGATAAACTCATCTTT. This codes for CALGERPFSRSDKLIF.

On this clone: A read error likely explains why the TCRdb protein, taken from a much larger clone, differs from this DNA's translation at residue 7; the protein shown is translated from the DNA. This chain uses TRDV2 with TRDJ2; 7 nucleotides agree with TRDD3. Here the J gene was assigned by germline matching of the DNA, as TCRdb has none. This CDR3 contains 19 residues. Germline loops: CDR1 GEAIGNYY, CDR2 EKD. The V and J ends lost 1 base and 0 bases, in that order; junction bases with no gene match: 13. The CDR3 here is CACDTVPGGSSSLTAQLFF. The CDR3 DNA sequence: TGTGCCTGTGACACGGTACCTGGGGGCTCCTCTTCTTTGACAGCACAACTCTTCTTT.

This clone was observed many times. The same CDR3 arises from other DNA sequences in this sample as well. V and J are TRDV1 and TRDJ1; D may be TRDD2 (5 bases). The CDR3 totals 19 residues. The germline V and J ends were trimmed by 4 bases and 1 base, with 25 bases remaining between them. Germline V gene lookup returns CDR1 TSWWSYY and CDR2 QGS. The CDR3 region is CALGASPRSGGALTDKLIF. The CDR3 DNA reads as TGTGCTCTTGGGGCTAGTCCTAGGAGTGGCGGGGCTCTCACCGATAAACTCATCTTT.

A word on this clone: The protein in TCRdb stems from a much larger clone and differs at residue 4 from this DNA's translation, likely a read error; here the protein is translated from the DNA. The chain links TRDV2 to TRDJ1, with 12 bases that match TRDD3. Germline-derived CDR1 and CDR2 are GEAIGNYY and EKD. V shed 5 bases, J shed 0 bases, and the junction held 9 bases outside the gene matches. The length of the CDR3 is 17 residues. CDR3 sequence reads: CACAPVLGDTYTDKLIF. CDR3 bases: TGTGCCTGTGCCCCAGTACTGGGGGATACCTACACCGATAAACTCATCTTT.

This clone was found a few times. A read error likely explains why the TCRdb protein, taken from a much larger clone, differs from this DNA's translation at residue 11; the protein shown is translated from the DNA. The chain joins TRDV1 to TRDJ1; 11 bases match TRDD3. The J gene is absent in TCRdb and was assigned here via DNA matching to germline. CDR1 is TSWWSYY, CDR2 QGS, per germline. The CDR3 consists of 16 residues. J was trimmed by 8 bases and V by 4 bases; bases with no gene match: 12. The CDR3 nucleotides are TGTGCTCTTGGGGCCGGCCTGGGGGATACATGCAACAAACTCATCTTT. It encodes CALGAGLGDTCNKLIF.

The sample holds a few counts of this clone. For this DNA, TCRdb reports the protein of a much larger clone, which diverges at residue 12, most likely from a read error; the protein presented here is translated directly from the DNA. This sequence joins TRDV1 and TRDJ1; 7 bases are a match to TRDD3. The J gene, absent from TCRdb, was called here by matching the DNA to germline. In germline, CDR1 is TSWWSYY, CDR2 QGS. V was clipped by 5 bases and J by 2 bases; unmatched bases: 20. CDR3 length: 19 residues. The CDR3 loop is CALGFRKGPWDTKTDKLIF. CDR3 nucleotides: TGTGCTCTTGGGTTCCGTAAGGGTCCCTGGGATACTAAGACCGATAAACTCATCTTT.

This clone was seen many times. The protein given by TCRdb reflects a much larger clone and differs at residue 6 from this DNA's translation, likely from a read error; the protein shown is the DNA's translation. This chain's CDR3 is CAFSGFSANKLIF. CDR3 DNA sequence: TGTGCCTTTTCCGGCTTTTCCGCGAATAAACTCATCTTT. The chain couples TRDV3 to TRDJ1; no clear D. The CDR3 extends over 13 amino acids. Germline CDR1 is TVYSNPD and CDR2 is GDNSRS (reference sequence). V lost 2 bases, J lost 6 bases, and 16 bases lay in between. Looking up the rest from reference TRDV3 and TRDJ1 gives the full variable domain: CDKVTQSSPDQTVASGSEVVLLCTYDTVYSNPDLFWYRIRPDYSFQFVFYGDNSRSEGADFTQGRFSVKHILTQKAFHLVISPVRTEDSATYYCAFSGFSANKLIFGKGTRVTVEP.

Note on this clone: The TCRdb protein, from a much larger clone, departs from this DNA's translation at residue 12, likely by read error; the protein shown derives from the DNA. The CDR3 region has the DNA TGTGCTCTTGGGGACATCTCTGGGGGATTCCTCGCCGATAAACTCATCTTT. Translation: CALGDISGGFLADKLIF. This chain connects TRDV1 to TRDJ1; 9 bases fit TRDD3. No J gene was available from TCRdb, and it was assigned here by a germline match of the DNA. CDR3 length: 17 residues. Germline-derived CDR1 and CDR2 are TSWWSYY and QGS. The junction had 11 bases not matched to a gene; V was cut back by 3 bases and J by 3 bases.

This clone was seen a few times. This DNA's translation differs at residue 13 from TCRdb's protein, which comes from a much larger clone; a read error is likely, and the protein shown is translated from the DNA. The chain recombines TRDV1 with TRDJ1; D is unresolved. The J gene, not given by TCRdb, was assigned here from a germline match of the nucleotide sequence. Trimming pared 0 bases from V and 1 base from J, leaving 21 bases between. The V gene's germline CDR1 is TSWWSYY and CDR2 QGS. The CDR3 loop spans 19 amino acids. As DNA, the CDR3 is TGTGCTCTTGGGGAACTAAGACCAGCCCGACCCTTGTCCACCGATAAACTCATCTTT. This sequence encodes CALGELRPARPLSTDKLIF.

Details on this clone: The protein in TCRdb stems from a much larger clone and differs at residue 16 from this DNA's translation, likely a read error; here the protein is translated from the DNA. V gene TRDV1 combines with J gene TRDJ1, with a possible D match to TRDD3 (5 bases). Per germline, CDR1 TSWWSYY and CDR2 QGS. The CDR3 consists of 17 residues. This chain's CDR3 is CALGEPPHWPNTDKLTF. CDR3 DNA: TGTGCTCTTGGGGAACCGCCACACTGGCCCAACACCGATAAACTCACCTTT.

As regards this clone: TCRdb's listed protein matches a much larger clone and diverges from this DNA's translation at residue 9, likely through a read error; the protein shown comes from the DNA. The V gene reported is TRDV1; the J gene is uncalled. Looked up from germline, CDR1 is TSWWSYY and CDR2 is QGS. The CDR3 loop spans 10 amino acids. The CDR3 bases are TGTGCTCTTGGGAAGGCCAAACTCACCTTT. It is translated as CALGKAKLTF.

As regards this clone: The protein given by TCRdb reflects a much larger clone and differs at residue 22 from this DNA's translation, likely from a read error; the protein shown is the DNA's translation. The genes are TRDV1 and TRDJ1; 13 nucleotides agree with TRDD3. Here the J gene came from matching the DNA to germline, since TCRdb omits it. CDR1 and CDR2 from the germline V gene are TSWWSYY and QGS. The CDR3 covers 27 residues. The CDR3 reads CALGELPIPLTRPVETGLGDTTGKLIF. The CDR3 coding sequence is TGTGCTCTTGGGGAACTCCCAATCCCTTTAACGCGGCCGGTTGAAACAGGACTGGGGGATACGACCGGTAAACTCATCTTT.

Comments on this clone: TCRdb's listed protein matches a much larger clone and diverges from this DNA's translation at residue 17, likely through a read error; the protein shown comes from the DNA. The V gene reported is TRDV1; the J gene is uncalled; TRDD3, the table's D call, was not compared with the DNA. CDR3 length: 19 residues. Looked up from germline, CDR1 is TSWWSYY and CDR2 is QGS. The CDR3 region is CALGKPLPFLRINTDKFIF. As DNA, the CDR3 is TGTGCTCTTGGGAAGCCACTACCTTTCCTACGGATCAACACCGATAAATTCATCTTT.